These 17 T cell receptor beta chains came from one sample sequenced in a study of shared clonotypes between healthy human individuals. Assay: immunoSEQ multiplex PCR; the TCRdb copy retains only in-frame clones and omits some. The sample yields 800,000 to 950,000 clones, approximately 97% seen once. Positive CCR7 selection of CD45RO-negative cells yielded the naive CD8 cells, and terminally differentiated effector memory CD45RA+ cells were excluded. The specimen sequenced was naive CD8+ T cells sorted from blood. These receptors all stem from a man aged 30 to 39 in good health.

J is TRBJ2-3 and V is TRBV27, with 7 positions matching TRBD2. In germline, CDR1 is MNHEY, CDR2 SMNVEV (reference sequence). This CDR3 region has 14 residues. V was pared by 5 bases and J by 6 bases, with 8 bases of the junction left unmatched. The CDR3 region is CASSARGGIDTQYF. The CDR3 coding sequence is TGTGCCAGCAGTGCCCGGGGAGGGATTGATACGCAGTATTTT.

This chain uses TRBV6-6 with TRBJ1-5; 7 positions match TRBD1. The CDR3 contains 15 residues. From germline, CDR1 is MNHNY and CDR2 SVGAGI (reference sequence). V shed 5 bases, J shed 4 bases, and the junction held 8 bases outside the gene matches. The CDR3 protein is CASSPGPQGNQPQHF. CDR3 DNA sequence: TGTGCCAGCAGTCCAGGCCCACAGGGGAATCAGCCCCAGCATTTT.

Details on this clone: At one end the junction does not follow the germline gene, possibly because of a read error. This chain joins TRBV7-9 and TRBJ2-5; maybe TRBD1 (5 bases). CDR1 and CDR2 from the germline V gene are SEHNR and FQNEAQ (reference sequence). The CDR3 consists of 13 residues. CDR3 sequence (DNA): TGTGCCAGCAGCCCCGACAGCCCAGAGTCCCAGTACTTC. This encodes CASSPDSPESQYF.

About this clone: A clone one base away is much larger, so this may be a read error. The CDR3: CASSSDFYEQYF. The CDR3 DNA follows: TGTGCCAGCAGCTCCGACTTCTACGAGCAGTACTTC. The rearrangement uses TRBV5-6 and TRBJ2-7; D uncertain. Trimming took off 3 bases at V and 3 bases at J, with 7 bases between the two ends. Germline V gene lookup returns CDR1 SGHDT and CDR2 YYEEEE. CDR3 length: 12 residues.

The chain joins TRBV7-9 to TRBJ1-1; D ambiguous. This CDR3 has 14 amino acids. Germline loops: CDR1 SEHNR, CDR2 FQNEAQ (reference sequence). V was pared by 1 base and J by 0 bases, with 6 bases between. The CDR3 sequence is CASSLEVMNTEAFF. The CDR3 DNA follows: TGTGCCAGCAGCTTAGAGGTCATGAACACTGAAGCTTTCTTT. The variable domain in full, with the rest retrieved from reference TRBV7-9 and TRBJ1-1, is DTGVSQNPRHKITKRGQNVTFRCDPISEHNRLYWYRQTLGQGPEFLTYFQNEAQLEKSRLLSDRFSAERPKGSFSTLEIQRTEQGDSAMYLCASSLEVMNTEAFFGQGTRLTVV.

The rearrangement links TRBV29-1 to TRBJ2-5; D might be TRBD1 (5 bases). The germline V gene has CDR1 SQVTM and CDR2 ANQGSEA. V dropped 7 bases and J dropped 2 bases, with 17 bases sitting between them. The CDR3 totals 14 residues. The CDR3 DNA reads TGCAGCGCCGCGGTCTGGACACAACAAGAGACCCAGTACTTC. Its protein is CSAAVWTQQETQYF.

This chain uses TRBV5-8 with TRBJ1-2, with unresolved D. V lost 0 bases, J lost 6 bases, and 15 bases lay in between. This CDR3 is built from 15 residues. Germline V gene sequence: CDR1 SGHTS, CDR2 YDEGEE. The CDR3 bases are TGTGCCAGCAGCTTGGGTCCTAGGAAGCTCCATGGCTACACCTTC. This sequence encodes CASSLGPRKLHGYTF.

The chain has TRBV14 and TRBJ1-5; the match to TRBD1 covers 7 bases. The CDR3 is made up of 15 amino acids. Losses at the gene ends were 4 bases for V and 0 bases for J; bases not matched to a gene: 3. The V gene's germline CDR1 is SGHDN and CDR2 FVKESK. This CDR3 reads CASSPGTDSNQPQHF. In DNA, the CDR3 is TGTGCCAGCAGCCCGGGGACAGATAGCAATCAGCCCCAGCATTTT.

A remark on this clone: Other nucleotide sequences from this sample produce the same CDR3. The chain has TRBV9 and TRBJ2-7; 7 nucleotides align to TRBD2. The V segment lost 0 bases and the J segment 4 bases; nucleotides outside the gene matches: 7. Germline V gene sequence: CDR1 SGDLS, CDR2 YYNGEE. The CDR3 is 15 residues long. In nucleotides, the CDR3 is TGTGCCAGCAGCGTAGGGGCTAGCGGCGGTTACGAGCAGTACTTC. Protein product: CASSVGASGGYEQYF.

The chain carries TRBV27 and TRBJ1-4, with a tentative D call TRBD1 (6 bases). V was shortened by 5 bases and J by 7 bases, with 14 bases between the two germline ends. Germline V CDR1 and CDR2: MNHEY, SMNVEV (reference sequence). The CDR3 length is 14 residues. CDR3 amino acids: CASSPGTSLEKLFF. DNA of the CDR3: TGTGCCAGCAGTCCAGGGACAAGCCTTGAAAAACTGTTTTTT.

The rearrangement joins TRBV7-3 to TRBJ2-1; 7 positions match TRBD1. V lost 4 bases to trimming and J lost 7 bases; unmatched junction nucleotides: 10. This CDR3 spans 15 amino acids. CDR1 SGHTA and CDR2 FQGTGA come from the germline V gene. The CDR3 reads CASSWIRDRVNEQFF. The CDR3 DNA follows: TGTGCCAGCAGCTGGATCCGGGACAGAGTTAATGAGCAGTTCTTC.

The CDR3 bases are TGTGCCAGTAGCCTCGCTTATTCTAGCGGGGAAGAGACCCAGTACTTC. It encodes CASSLAYSSGEETQYF. The chain combines TRBV19 with TRBJ2-5; 9 nucleotides line up with TRBD2. The V gene's germline CDR1 is LNHDA and CDR2 SQIVND (reference sequence). V shed 6 bases and J 3 bases; nucleotides not matched to a gene: 11. The CDR3 consists of 16 residues.

This rearrangement joins TRBV5-4 to TRBJ1-4; D not certain. Germline V lookup: CDR1 SGHNT, CDR2 YYREEE (reference sequence). Trimming stripped 2 bases from V and 8 bases from J, with 10 bases between. This CDR3 region has 13 residues. The CDR3 DNA is TGTGCCAGCAGCTTAGGGCCTTCCGAAAAACTGTTTTTT. This codes for CASSLGPSEKLFF.

This chain joins TRBV13 and TRBJ2-1; D could derive from TRBD1 or TRBD2 (6 bases each). The germline gives CDR1 PRHDT, CDR2 FYEKMQ (reference sequence). The CDR3 loop spans 18 amino acids. V lost 0 bases and J 7 bases, leaving 22 bases between the germline ends. CDR3 protein: CASSLGLEWGANRNEQFF. The CDR3 region has the DNA TGTGCCAGCAGCTTAGGGCTCGAGTGGGGGGCGAATAGAAATGAGCAGTTCTTC.

The chain recombines TRBV11-2 with TRBJ2-1, with 9 bases identical to TRBD1. The ends lost 1 base at V and 4 bases at J; junction bases unmatched: 2. Germline CDR1 and CDR2: SGHAT and FQNNGV. The CDR3 has 15 amino acids. DNA for the CDR3: TGTGCCAGCAGCTTAGGAGGGACAGGGTACAATGAGCAGTTCTTC. It specifies CASSLGGTGYNEQFF. Combining the CDR3 with reference TRBV11-2 and TRBJ2-1 gives the whole variable domain EAGVAQSPRYKIIEKRQSVAFWCNPISGHATLYWYQQILGQGPKLLIQFQNNGVVDDSQLPKDRFSAERLKGVDSTLKIQPAKLEDSAVYLCASSLGGTGYNEQFFGPGTRLTVL.

The CDR3, as DNA: TGTGCCAGCAGTCCGGACAGGGGCTACGAGCAGTACTTC. This gives the protein CASSPDRGYEQYF. The chain is built from TRBV6-5 and TRBJ2-7; TRBD1 matches 9 bases. The CDR3 has 13 residues. Germline V gene lookup returns CDR1 MNHEY and CDR2 SVGAGI. V shed 5 bases and J 3 bases; nucleotides not matched to a gene: 2.

The CDR3: CASGLGSYEQYF. The CDR3 nucleotides are TGTGCCAGTGGGCTAGGCTCCTACGAGCAGTACTTC. The V call is TRBV19, the J call TRBJ2-7, with D unresolved. CDR3 length: 12 amino acids. Trimming took 8 bases from V and 0 from J, leaving 8 bases between them. Germline assignment: CDR1 LNHDA and CDR2 SQIVND (reference sequence).